This TCR beta chain emerged from a study of blood T cell repertoires in COVID-19. Study context: Italy, Spain and the United States were the sources of the convalescent and acute COVID-19 samples.

Germline-derived CDR1 and CDR2 are SGDLS and YYNGEE. The CDR3 is 14 amino acids. V lost 0 bases, J lost 4 bases, and 10 bases lay in between. TCRdb keeps only in-frame clones here, not all; method: immunoSEQ multiplex PCR. The data hold under 150,000 clones, with approximately 90% observed a single time. The gene calls are TRBV9 and TRBJ1-2; maybe TRBD1 (6 bases). Sample: peripheral blood. This clonotype was obtained from a woman in her forties or fifties with acute or convalescent COVID-19. Here the CDR3 reads CASSVDRVPYGYTF. The CDR3 DNA sequence: TGTGCCAGCAGCGTAGACAGGGTACCCTATGGCTACACCTTC.